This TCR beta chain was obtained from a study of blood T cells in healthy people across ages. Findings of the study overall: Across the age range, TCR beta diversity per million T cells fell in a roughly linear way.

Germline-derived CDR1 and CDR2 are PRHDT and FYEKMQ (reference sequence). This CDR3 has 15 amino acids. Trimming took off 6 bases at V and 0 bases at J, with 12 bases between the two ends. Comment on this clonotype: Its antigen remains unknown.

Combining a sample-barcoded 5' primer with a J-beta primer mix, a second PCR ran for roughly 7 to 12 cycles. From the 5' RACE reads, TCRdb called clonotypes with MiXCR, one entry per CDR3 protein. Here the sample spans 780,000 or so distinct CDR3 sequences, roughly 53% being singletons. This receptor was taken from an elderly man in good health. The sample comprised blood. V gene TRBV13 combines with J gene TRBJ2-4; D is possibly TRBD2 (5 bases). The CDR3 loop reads CASSRTEKAKNIQYF. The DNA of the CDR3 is TGTGCCAGCAGTCGGACTGAGAAAGCCAAAAACATTCAGTACTTC. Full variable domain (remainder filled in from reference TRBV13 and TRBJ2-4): AAGVIQSPRHLIKEKRETATLKCYPIPRHDTVYWYQQGPGQDPQFLISFYEKMQSDKGSIPDRFSAQQFSDYHSELNMSSLELGDSALYFCASSRTEKAKNIQYFGAGTRLSVL.